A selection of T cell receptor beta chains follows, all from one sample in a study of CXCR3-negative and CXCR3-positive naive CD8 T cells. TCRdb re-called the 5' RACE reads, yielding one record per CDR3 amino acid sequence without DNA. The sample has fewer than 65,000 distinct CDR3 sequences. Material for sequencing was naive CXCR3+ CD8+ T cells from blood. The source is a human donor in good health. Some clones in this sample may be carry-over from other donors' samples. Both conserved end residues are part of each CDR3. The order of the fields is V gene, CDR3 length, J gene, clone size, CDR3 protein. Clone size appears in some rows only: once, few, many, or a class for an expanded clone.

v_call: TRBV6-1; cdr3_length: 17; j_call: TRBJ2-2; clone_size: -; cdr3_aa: CASSGEVTAANTGELFF
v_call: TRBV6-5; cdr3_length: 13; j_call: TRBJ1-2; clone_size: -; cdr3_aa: CASSDSALYGYTF
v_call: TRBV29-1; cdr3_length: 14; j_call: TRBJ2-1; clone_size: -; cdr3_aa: CSVDTGSSYNEQFF
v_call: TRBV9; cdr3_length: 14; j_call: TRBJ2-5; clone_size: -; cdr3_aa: CASSTRDLGDSQYF
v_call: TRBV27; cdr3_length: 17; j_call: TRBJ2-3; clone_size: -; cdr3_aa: CASSFPPTSGGPDTQYF
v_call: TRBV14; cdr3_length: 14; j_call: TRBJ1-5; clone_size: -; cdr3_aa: CASSASDGNQPQHF
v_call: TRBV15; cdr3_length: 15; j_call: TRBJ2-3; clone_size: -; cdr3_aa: CATSSIRFNTDTQYF
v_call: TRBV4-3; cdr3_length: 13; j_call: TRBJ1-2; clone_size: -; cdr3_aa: CASSHQSGDGYTF
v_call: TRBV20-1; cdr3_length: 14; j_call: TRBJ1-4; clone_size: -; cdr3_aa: CSARFGGSSEKLFF
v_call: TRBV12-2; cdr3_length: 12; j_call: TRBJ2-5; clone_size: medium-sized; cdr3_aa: CASRQELETQYF
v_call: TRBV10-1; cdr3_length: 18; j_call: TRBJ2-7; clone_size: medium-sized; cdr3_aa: CASSPPGLMDGTSYEQYF
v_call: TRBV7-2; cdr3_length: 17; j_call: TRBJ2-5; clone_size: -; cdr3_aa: CASSLGLRTGEEETQYF
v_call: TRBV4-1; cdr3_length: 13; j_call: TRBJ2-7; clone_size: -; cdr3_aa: CASSQGLSYEQYF
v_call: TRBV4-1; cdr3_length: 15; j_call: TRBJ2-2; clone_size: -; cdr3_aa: CASSQDVWGTGELFF
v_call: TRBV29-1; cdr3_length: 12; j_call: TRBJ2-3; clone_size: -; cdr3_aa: CSVEEETRFQYF
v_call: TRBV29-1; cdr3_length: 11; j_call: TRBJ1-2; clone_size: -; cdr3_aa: CSVDIGPGYTF
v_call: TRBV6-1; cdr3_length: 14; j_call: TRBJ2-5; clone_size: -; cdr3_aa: CASSEGLHQETQYF
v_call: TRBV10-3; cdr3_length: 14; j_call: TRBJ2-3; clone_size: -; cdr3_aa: CAISDRGFTDTQYF
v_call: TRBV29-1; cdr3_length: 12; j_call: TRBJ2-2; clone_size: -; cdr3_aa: CSVEEPGGELFF
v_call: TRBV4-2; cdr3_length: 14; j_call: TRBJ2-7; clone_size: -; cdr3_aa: CASSPRPDPYEQYF
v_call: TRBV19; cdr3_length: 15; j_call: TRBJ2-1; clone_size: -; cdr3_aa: CASSTRLAGEDEQFF
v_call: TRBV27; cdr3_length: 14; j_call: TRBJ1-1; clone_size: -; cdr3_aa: CASSFLGVGTEAFF
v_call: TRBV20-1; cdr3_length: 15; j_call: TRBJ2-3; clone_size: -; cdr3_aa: CSAPGWSGESDTQYF
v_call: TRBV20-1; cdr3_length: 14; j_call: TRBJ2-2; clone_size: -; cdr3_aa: CSARVIQATGELFF
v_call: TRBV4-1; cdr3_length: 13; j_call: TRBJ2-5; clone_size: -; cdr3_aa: CASSQVDQETQYF
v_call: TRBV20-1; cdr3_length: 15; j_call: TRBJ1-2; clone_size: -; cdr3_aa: CSARWDRVVADGYTF
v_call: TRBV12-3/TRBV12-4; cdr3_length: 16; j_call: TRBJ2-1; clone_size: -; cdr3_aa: CASSAQGGGHYNEQFF
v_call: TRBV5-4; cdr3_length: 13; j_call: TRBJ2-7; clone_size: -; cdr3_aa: CASSIGQAYEQYF
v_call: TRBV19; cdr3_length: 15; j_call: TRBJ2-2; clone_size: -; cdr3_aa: CASSIMGAHTGELFF
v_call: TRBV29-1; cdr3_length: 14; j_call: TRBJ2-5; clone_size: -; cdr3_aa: CSLTFRGWGETQYF
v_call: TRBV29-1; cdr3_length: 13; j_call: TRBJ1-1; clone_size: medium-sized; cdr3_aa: CSVRDREGAEAFF
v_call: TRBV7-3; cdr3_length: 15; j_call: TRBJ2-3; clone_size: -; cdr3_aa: CASSSAGGITDTQYF